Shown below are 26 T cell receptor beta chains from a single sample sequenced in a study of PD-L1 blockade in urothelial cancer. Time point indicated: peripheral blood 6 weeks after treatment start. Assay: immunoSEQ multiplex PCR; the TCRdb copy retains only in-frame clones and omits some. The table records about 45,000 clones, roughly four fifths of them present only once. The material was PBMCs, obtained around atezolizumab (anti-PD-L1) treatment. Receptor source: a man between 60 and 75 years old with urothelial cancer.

The CDR3 region has the DNA TGTGCCAGCACAAGTCAGGGCCAATACAATGAGCAGTTCTTC. Protein sequence: CASTSQGQYNEQFF. This sequence joins TRBV18 and TRBJ2-1, with D tentatively TRBD1 (5 bases). CDR3 size: 14 residues. V dropped 8 bases and J dropped 4 bases, with 15 bases sitting between them. CDR1 and CDR2 (germline): KGHSH, LQKENI.

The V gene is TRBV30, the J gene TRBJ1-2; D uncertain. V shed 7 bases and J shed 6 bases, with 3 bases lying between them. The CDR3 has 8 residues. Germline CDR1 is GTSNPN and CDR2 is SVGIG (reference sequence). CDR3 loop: CALDGYTF. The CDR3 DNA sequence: TGTGCCTTAGATGGCTACACCTTC. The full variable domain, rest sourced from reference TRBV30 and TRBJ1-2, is SQTIHQWPATLVQPVGSPLSLECTVEGTSNPNLYWYRQAAGRGLQLLFYSVGIGQISSEVPQNLSASRPQDRQFILSSKKLLLSDSGFYLCALDGYTFGSGTRLTVV.

The chain's CDR3 is CASSPDRGYQPQHF. The CDR3 DNA sequence: TGTGCCAGTAGCCCGGACAGGGGATATCAGCCCCAGCATTTT. The V call is TRBV19, the J call TRBJ1-5, with 9 bases aligning to TRBD1. Trimming removed 6 bases from V and 5 bases from J; junction bases left unmatched: 5. Germline CDR1 is LNHDA and CDR2 is SQIVND (reference sequence). The CDR3 loop spans 14 amino acids.

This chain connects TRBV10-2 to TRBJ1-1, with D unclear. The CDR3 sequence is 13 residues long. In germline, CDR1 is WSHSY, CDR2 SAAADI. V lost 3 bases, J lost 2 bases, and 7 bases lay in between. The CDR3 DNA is TGCGCCAGCAGTGAAAAGAGAAACACTGAAGCTTTCTTT. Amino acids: CASSEKRNTEAFF.

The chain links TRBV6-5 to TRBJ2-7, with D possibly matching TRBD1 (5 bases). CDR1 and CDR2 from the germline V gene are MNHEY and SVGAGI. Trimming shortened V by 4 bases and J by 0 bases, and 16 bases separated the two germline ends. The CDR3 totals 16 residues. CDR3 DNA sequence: TGTGCCAGCAGTTCAGAAGCGTACAGGAGCTCCTACGAGCAGTACTTC. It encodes CASSSEAYRSSYEQYF.

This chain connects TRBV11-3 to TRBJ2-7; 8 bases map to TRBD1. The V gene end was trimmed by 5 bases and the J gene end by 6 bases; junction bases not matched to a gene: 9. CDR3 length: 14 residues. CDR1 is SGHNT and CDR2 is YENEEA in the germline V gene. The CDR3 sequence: CASSHPGTGAEQYF. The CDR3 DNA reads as TGTGCCAGCAGCCACCCCGGGACAGGCGCCGAGCAGTACTTC.

The CDR3 DNA reads as TGCGCCAGCAGTCAGGATCGGACAGGGGACCGAGAGACCCAGTACTTC. Protein product: CASSQDRTGDRETQYF. The V and J genes are TRBV23-1 and TRBJ2-5, with 9 bases fitting TRBD1. TRBV23-1 is designated an ORF whose function remains uncertain. The CDR3 loop spans 16 amino acids. V trimming: 3 bases; J trimming: 4 bases; junction bases outside the gene matches: 9.

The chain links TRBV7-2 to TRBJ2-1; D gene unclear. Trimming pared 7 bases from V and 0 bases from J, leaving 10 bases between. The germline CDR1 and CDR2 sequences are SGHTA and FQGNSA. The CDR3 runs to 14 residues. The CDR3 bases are TGTGCCAGCAACCCGGAGAGCTCCTACAATGAGCAGTTCTTC. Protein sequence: CASNPESSYNEQFF. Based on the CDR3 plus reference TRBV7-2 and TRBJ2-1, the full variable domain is GAGVSQSPSNKVTEKGKDVELRCDPISGHTALYWYRQSLGQGLEFLIYFQGNSAPDKSGLPSDRFSAERTGGSVSTLTIQRTQQEDSAVYLCASNPESSYNEQFFGPGTRLTVL.

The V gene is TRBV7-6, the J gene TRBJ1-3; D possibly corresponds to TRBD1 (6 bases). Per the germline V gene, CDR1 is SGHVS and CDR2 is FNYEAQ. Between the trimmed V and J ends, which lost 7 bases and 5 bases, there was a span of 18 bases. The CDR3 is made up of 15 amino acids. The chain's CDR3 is CASISHPQGRNTIYF. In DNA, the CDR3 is TGTGCCAGCATCTCCCACCCGCAGGGGAGAAACACCATATATTTT.

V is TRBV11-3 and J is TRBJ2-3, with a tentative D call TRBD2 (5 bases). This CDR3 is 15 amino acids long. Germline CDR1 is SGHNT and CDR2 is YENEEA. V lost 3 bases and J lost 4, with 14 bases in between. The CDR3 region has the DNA TGTGCCAGCAGCTTTGCAGGAGACGGGGCAGATACGCAGTATTTT. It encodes CASSFAGDGADTQYF.

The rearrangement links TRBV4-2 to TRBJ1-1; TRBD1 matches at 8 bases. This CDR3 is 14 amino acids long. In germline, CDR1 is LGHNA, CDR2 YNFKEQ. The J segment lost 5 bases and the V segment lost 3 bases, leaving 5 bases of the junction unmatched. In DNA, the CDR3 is TGTGCCAGCAGCCATCCTGGACAGGGTACTGAAGCTTTCTTT. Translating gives CASSHPGQGTEAFF.

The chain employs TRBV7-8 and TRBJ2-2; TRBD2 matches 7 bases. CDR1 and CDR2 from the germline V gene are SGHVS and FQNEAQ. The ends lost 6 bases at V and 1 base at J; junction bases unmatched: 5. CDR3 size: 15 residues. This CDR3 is CASSPSGVNTGELFF. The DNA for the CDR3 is TGTGCCAGCAGTCCAAGCGGGGTGAACACCGGGGAGCTGTTTTTT.

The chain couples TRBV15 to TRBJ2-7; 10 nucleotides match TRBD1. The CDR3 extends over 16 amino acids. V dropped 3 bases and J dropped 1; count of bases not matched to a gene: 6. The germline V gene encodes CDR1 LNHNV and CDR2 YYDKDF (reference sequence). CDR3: CATSSGGQGGSYEQYF. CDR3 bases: TGTGCCACCAGCAGCGGTGGACAGGGGGGATCCTACGAGCAGTACTTC. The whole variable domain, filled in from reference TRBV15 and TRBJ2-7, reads DAMVIQNPRYQVTQFGKPVTLSCSQTLNHNVMYWYQQKSSQAPKLLFHYYDKDFNNEADTPDNFQSRRPNTSFCFLDIRSPGLGDTAMYLCATSSGGQGGSYEQYFGPGTRLTVT.

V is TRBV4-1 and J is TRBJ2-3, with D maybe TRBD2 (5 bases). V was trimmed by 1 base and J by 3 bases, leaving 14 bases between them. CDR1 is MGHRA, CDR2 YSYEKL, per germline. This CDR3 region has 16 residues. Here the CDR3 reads CASSQASGTLTDTQYF. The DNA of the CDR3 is TGCGCCAGCAGCCAAGCCTCGGGAACTTTAACAGATACGCAGTATTTT.

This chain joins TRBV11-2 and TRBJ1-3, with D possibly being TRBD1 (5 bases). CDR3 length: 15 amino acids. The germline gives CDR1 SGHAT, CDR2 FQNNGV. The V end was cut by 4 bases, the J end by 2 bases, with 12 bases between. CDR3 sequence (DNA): TGTGCCAGCAGCTGGGGGGAGAGAACTGGAAACACCATATATTTT. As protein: CASSWGERTGNTIYF.

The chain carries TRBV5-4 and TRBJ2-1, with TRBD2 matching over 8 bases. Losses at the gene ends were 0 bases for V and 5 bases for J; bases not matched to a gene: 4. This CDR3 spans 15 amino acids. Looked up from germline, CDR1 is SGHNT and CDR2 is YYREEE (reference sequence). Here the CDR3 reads CASSLGLAGDNEQFF. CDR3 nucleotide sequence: TGTGCCAGCAGCTTGGGGCTAGCGGGTGACAATGAGCAGTTCTTC. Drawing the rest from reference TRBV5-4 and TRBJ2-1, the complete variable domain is ETGVTQSPTHLIKTRGQQVTLRCSSQSGHNTVSWYQQALGQGPQFIFQYYREEENGRGNFPPRFSGLQFPNYSSELNVNALELDDSALYLCASSLGLAGDNEQFFGPGTRLTVL.

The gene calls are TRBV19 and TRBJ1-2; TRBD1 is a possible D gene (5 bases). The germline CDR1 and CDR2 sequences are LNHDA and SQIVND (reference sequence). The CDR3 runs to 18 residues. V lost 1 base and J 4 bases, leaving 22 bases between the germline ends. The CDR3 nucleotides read TGTGCCAGTAGTATAGCTCCCTCGGCGGGGCGGCCGGGCTATGGCTACACCTTC. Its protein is CASSIAPSAGRPGYGYTF.

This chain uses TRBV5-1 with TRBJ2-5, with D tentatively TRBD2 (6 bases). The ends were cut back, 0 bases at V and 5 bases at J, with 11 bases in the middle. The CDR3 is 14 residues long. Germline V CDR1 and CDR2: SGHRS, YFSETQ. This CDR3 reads CASSLVGGSETQYF. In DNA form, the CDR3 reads TGCGCCAGCAGCTTGGTCGGGGGATCGGAGACCCAGTACTTC.

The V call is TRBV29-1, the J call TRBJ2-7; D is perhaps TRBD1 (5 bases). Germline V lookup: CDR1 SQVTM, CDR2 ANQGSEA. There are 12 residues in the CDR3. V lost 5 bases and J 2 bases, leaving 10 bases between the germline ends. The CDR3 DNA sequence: TGCAGCGTTAGGGGCATAGCCTACGAGCAGTACTTC. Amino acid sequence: CSVRGIAYEQYF.

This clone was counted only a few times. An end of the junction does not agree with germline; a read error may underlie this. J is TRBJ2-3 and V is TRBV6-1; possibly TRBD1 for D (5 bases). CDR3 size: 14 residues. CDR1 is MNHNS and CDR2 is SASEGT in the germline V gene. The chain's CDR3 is CASSESFGRQSVAF. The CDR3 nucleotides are TGTGCCAGCAGTGAAAGTTTCGGGCGACAGTCGGTCGCTTTT.

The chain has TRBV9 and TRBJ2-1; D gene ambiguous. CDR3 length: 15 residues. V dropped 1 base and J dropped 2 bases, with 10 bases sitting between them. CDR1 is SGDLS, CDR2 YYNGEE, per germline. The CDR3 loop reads CASSVRDLAYNEQFF. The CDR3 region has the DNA TGTGCCAGCAGCGTAAGAGACCTAGCCTACAATGAGCAGTTCTTC.

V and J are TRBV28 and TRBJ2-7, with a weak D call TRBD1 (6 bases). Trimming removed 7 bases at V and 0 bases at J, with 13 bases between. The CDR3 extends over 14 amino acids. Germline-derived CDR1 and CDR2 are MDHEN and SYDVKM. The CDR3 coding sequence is TGTGCCAGCACTTCACAGGGTACCTCCTACGAGCAGTACTTC. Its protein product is CASTSQGTSYEQYF. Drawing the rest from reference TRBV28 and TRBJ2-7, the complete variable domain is DVKVTQSSRYLVKRTGEKVFLECVQDMDHENMFWYRQDPGLGLRLIYFSYDVKMKEKGDIPEGYSVSREKKERFSLILESASTNQTSMYLCASTSQGTSYEQYFGPGTRLTVT.

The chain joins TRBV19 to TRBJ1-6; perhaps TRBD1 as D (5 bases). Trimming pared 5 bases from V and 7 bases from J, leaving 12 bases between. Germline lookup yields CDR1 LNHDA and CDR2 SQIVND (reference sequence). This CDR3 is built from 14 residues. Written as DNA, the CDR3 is TGTGCCAGTAGTCCAGGCGGGGCCAATTCACCCCTCCACTTT. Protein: CASSPGGANSPLHF.

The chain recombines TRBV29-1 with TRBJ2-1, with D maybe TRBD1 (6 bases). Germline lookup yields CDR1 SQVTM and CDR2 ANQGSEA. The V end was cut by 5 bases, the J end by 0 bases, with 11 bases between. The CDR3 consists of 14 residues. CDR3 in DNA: TGCAGCGTTCTAAAACAGGGCTCCTACAATGAGCAGTTCTTC. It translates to CSVLKQGSYNEQFF.

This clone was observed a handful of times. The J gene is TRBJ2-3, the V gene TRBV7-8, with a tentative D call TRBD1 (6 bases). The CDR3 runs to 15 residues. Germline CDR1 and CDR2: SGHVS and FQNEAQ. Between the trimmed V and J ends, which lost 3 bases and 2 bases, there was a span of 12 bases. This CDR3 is CASSFQTGFTDTQYF. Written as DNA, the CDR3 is TGTGCCAGCAGCTTCCAAACAGGGTTCACAGATACGCAGTATTTT.

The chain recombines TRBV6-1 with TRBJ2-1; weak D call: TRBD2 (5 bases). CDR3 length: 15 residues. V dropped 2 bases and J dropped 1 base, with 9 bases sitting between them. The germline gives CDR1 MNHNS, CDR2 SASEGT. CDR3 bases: TGTGCCAGCAGTGAAAGGAGCGGATCCTACAATGAGCAGTTCTTC. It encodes CASSERSGSYNEQFF.